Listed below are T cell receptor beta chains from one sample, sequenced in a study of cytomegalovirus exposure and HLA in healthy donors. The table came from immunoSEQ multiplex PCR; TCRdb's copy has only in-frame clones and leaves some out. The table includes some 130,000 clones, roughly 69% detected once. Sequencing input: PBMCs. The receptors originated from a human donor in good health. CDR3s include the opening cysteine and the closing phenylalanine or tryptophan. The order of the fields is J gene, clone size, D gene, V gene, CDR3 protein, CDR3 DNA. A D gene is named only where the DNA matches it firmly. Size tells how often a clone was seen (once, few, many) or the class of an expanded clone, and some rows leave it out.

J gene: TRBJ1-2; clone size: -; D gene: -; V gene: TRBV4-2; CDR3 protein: CASSQELGGSLSPRNYGYTF; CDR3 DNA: TGTGCCAGCAGCCAAGAGTTGGGTGGGAGCCTAAGCCCCCGTAACTATGGCTACACCTTC
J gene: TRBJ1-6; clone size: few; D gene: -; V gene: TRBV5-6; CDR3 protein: CASSLFRGQLGNSPLHF; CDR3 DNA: TGTGCCAGCAGCTTGTTTAGGGGCCAGCTGGGGAATTCACCCCTCCACTTT
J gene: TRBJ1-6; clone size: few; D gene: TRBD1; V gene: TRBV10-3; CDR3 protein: CAIKTGDYNSPLHF; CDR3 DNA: TGTGCCATCAAGACAGGGGACTATAATTCACCCCTCCACTTT
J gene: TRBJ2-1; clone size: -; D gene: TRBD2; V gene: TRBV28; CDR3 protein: CASTSGAYNEQFF; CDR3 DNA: TGTGCCAGCACTAGCGGAGCCTACAATGAGCAGTTCTTC
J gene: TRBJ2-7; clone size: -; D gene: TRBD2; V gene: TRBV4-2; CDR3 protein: CASSASGEGYEQYF; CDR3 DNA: TGTGCCAGCAGCGCCTCCGGGGAGGGCTACGAGCAGTACTTC
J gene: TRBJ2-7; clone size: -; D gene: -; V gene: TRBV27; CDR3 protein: CASSTGTLYEQYF; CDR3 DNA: TGTGCCAGCAGTACCGGGACACTGTACGAGCAGTACTTC
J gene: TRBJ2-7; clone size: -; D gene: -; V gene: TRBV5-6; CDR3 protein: CASSLAWGQDPYEQYF; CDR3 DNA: TGTGCCAGCAGCTTGGCTTGGGGACAAGACCCCTACGAGCAGTACTTC
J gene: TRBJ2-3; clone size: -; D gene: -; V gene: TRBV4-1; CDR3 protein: CASSQVGVTDTQYF; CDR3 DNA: TGCGCCAGCAGCCAAGTCGGTGTTACAGATACGCAGTATTTT
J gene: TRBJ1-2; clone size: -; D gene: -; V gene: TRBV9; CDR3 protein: CASSVATGTIAGYTF; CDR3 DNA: TGTGCCAGCAGCGTAGCTACAGGGACGATTGCTGGCTACACCTTC
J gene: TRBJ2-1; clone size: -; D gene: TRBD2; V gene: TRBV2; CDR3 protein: CASSEYVSGGRYNEQFF; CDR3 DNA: TGTGCCAGCAGTGAATATGTTAGCGGGGGCCGCTACAATGAGCAGTTCTTC
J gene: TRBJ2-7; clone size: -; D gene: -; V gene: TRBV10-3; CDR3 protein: CAISVSGGGGEQYF; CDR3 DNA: TGTGCCATCAGTGTATCCGGGGGAGGAGGCGAGCAGTACTTC
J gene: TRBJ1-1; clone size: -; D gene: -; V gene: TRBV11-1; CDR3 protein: CASSFGKNTEAFF; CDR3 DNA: TGTGCCAGCAGCTTCGGTAAGAACACTGAAGCTTTCTTT
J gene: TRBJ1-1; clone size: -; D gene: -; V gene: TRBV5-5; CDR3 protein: CASSLEGNTEAFF; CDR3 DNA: TGTGCCAGCAGCTTAGAGGGAAACACTGAAGCTTTCTTT
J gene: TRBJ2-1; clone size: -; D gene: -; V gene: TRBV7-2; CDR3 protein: CASSLVQGYNEQFF; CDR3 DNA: TGTGCCAGCAGCTTAGTCCAGGGCTACAATGAGCAGTTCTTC
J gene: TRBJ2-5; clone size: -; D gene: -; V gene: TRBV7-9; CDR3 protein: CASSLAEGLGRQYF; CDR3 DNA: TGTGCCAGCAGCTTAGCTGAGGGCTTGGGGAGGCAGTACTTC
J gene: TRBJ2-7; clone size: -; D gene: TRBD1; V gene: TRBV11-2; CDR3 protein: CASSRTGIFYEQYF; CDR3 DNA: TGTGCCAGCAGCCGGACAGGGATCTTCTACGAGCAGTACTTC
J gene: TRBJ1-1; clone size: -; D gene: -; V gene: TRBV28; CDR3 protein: CASSFPGVPMNTEAFF; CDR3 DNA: TGTGCCAGCAGTTTCCCCGGGGTTCCCATGAACACTGAAGCTTTCTTT
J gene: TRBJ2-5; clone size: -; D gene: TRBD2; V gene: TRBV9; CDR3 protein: CASSVVGAGGETQYF; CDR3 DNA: TGTGCCAGCAGCGTGGTCGGAGCGGGGGGAGAGACCCAGTACTTC
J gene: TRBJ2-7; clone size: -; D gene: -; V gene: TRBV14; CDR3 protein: CASSQEAHRVDEQYF; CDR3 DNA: TGTGCCAGCAGCCAAGAGGCCCACAGGGTGGACGAGCAGTACTTC
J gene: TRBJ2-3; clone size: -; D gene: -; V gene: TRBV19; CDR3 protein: CAIGERGGDTQYF; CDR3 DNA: TGTGCCATTGGAGAGAGGGGAGGAGATACGCAGTATTTT
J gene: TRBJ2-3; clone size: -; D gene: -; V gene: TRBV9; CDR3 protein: CASSVVETDTQYF; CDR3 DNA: TGTGCCAGCAGCGTAGTAGAAACAGATACGCAGTATTTT
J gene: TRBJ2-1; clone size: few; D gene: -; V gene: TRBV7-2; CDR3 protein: CASSLALHNAFSYNEQFF; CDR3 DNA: TGTGCCAGCAGCTTAGCCCTTCACAACGCTTTCTCCTACAATGAGCAGTTCTTC
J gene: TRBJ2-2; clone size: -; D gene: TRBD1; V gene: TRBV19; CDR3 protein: CASSIKDRVAGELFF; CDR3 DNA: TGTGCCAGTAGTATAAAGGACAGGGTGGCCGGGGAGCTGTTTTTT
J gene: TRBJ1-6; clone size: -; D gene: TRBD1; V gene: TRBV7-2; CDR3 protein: CAGSLAQGGSGSPLHF; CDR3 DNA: TGTGCCGGCAGCTTAGCACAGGGGGGCTCTGGTTCACCCCTCCACTTT
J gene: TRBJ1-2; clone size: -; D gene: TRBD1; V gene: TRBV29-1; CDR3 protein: CSVEETGPAHYGYTF; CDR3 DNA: TGCAGCGTTGAAGAGACAGGGCCAGCACACTATGGCTACACCTTC
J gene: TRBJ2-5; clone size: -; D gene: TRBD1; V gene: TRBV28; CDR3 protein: CASRGQGAQETQYF; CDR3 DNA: TGTGCCAGCAGAGGACAGGGGGCCCAAGAGACCCAGTACTTC
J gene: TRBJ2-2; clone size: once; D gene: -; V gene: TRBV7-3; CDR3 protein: CASSLTAGNTGELFF; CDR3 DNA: TGTGCCAGCAGCTTAACGGCGGGAAACACCGGGGAGCTGTTTTTT
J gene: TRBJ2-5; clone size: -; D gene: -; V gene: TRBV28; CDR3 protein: CASSRSETQYF; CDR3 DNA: TGTGCCAGCAGTCGGTCAGAGACCCAGTACTTC
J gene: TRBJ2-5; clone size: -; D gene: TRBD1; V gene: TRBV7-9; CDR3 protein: CASSPARTGAETQYF; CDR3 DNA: TGTGCCAGCAGCCCAGCCAGGACAGGGGCAGAGACCCAGTACTTC
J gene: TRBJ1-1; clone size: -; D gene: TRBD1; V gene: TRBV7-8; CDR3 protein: CASSLSGQRTEAFF; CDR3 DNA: TGTGCCAGCAGCTTATCGGGACAGAGGACTGAAGCTTTCTTT
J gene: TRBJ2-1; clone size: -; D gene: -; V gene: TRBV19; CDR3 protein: CASRRTGVTGTSNLGRNEQFF; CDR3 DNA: TGTGCCAGTAGGAGGACAGGGGTCACCGGGACTAGCAATTTGGGGAGGAATGAGCAGTTCTTC
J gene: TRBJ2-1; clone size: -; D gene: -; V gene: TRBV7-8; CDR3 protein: CAGSLLGQGLGNEQFF; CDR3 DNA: TGTGCCGGCAGCTTACTAGGGCAGGGCCTCGGCAATGAGCAGTTCTTC
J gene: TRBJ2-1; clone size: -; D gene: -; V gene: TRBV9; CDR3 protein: CASSPTLGQRRIRNEQFF; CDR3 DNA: TGTGCCAGCAGCCCTACCCTTGGCCAGCGTCGCATCAGAAATGAGCAGTTCTTC
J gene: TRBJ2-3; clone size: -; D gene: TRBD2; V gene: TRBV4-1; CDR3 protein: CASSLAGGTDTQYF; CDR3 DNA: TGCGCCAGCAGCCTAGCGGGGGGCACAGATACGCAGTATTTT
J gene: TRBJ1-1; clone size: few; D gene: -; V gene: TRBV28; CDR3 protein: CASSLSQNMNTEAFF; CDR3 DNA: TGTGCCAGCAGTTTAAGTCAGAATATGAACACTGAAGCTTTCTTT
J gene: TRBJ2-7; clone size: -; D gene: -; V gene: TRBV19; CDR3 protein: CASSIASGGPYEQYF; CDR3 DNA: TGTGCCAGTAGTATTGCATCCGGAGGCCCCTACGAGCAGTACTTC
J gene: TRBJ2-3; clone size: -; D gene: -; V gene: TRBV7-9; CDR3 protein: CASRAGYTDTQYF; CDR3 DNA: TGTGCCAGCAGGGCAGGGTACACAGATACGCAGTATTTT
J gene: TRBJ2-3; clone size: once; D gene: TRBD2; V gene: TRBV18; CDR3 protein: CASSPRPSGAGTDTQYF; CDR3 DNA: TGTGCCAGCTCACCACGGCCGAGCGGGGCGGGCACAGATACGCAGTATTTT
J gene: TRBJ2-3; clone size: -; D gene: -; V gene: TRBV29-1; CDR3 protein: CSVGRGGTDTQYF; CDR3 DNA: TGCAGCGTTGGGCGGGGCGGCACAGATACGCAGTATTTT
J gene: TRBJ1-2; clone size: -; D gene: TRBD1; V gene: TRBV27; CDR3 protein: CASSDRGRGYTF; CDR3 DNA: TGTGCCAGCAGTGACAGGGGGCGTGGCTACACCTTC
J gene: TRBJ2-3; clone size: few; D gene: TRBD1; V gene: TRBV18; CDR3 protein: CASSPGQGISDTQYF; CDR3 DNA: TGTGCCAGCTCGCCGGGACAGGGGATCTCGGATACGCAGTATTTT
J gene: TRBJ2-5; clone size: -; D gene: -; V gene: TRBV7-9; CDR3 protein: CASSGGTISQETQYF; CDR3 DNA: TGTGCCAGCTCGGGTGGTACCATATCCCAAGAGACCCAGTACTTC
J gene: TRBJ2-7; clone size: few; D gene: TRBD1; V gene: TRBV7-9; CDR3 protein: CASSFWTGDEQYF; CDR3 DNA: TGTGCCAGCAGCTTTTGGACAGGCGACGAGCAGTACTTC
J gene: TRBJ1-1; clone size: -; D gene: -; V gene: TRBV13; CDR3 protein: CASSRPQTAEAFF; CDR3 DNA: TGTGCCAGCAGCCGACCTCAGACTGCTGAAGCTTTCTTT
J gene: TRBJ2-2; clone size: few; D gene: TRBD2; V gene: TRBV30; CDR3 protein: CACPRGSGGSGELFF; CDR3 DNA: TGTGCCTGTCCTCGGGGCAGCGGGGGGTCCGGGGAGCTGTTTTTT
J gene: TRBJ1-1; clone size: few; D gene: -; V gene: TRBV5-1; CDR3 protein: CASSGDPRGKAEAFF; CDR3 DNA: TGCGCCAGCAGCGGGGACCCCAGGGGCAAGGCTGAAGCTTTCTTT
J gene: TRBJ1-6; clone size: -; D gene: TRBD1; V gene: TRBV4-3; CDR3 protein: CASSGDRAYNSPLHF; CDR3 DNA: TGCGCCAGCAGCGGCGACAGGGCTTATAATTCACCCCTCCACTTT
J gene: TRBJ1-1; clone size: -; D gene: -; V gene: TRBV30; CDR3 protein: CAVFRTGEAFF; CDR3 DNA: TGTGCCGTTTTTCGAACGGGGGAAGCTTTCTTT
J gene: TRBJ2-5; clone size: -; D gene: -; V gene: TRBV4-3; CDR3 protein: CASSQEQGLETQYF; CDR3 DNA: TGCGCCAGCAGCCAGGAACAGGGTTTGGAGACCCAGTACTTC
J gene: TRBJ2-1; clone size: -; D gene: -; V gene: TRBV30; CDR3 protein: CAWSGTRTGGSYNEQFF; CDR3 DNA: TGTGCCTGGAGTGGAACGAGGACCGGAGGATCCTACAATGAGCAGTTCTTC
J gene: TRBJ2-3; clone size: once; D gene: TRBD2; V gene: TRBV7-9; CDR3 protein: CASSSRTSGSTDTQYF; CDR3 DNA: TGTGCCAGCAGCTCAAGGACTAGCGGATCCACAGATACGCAGTATTTT
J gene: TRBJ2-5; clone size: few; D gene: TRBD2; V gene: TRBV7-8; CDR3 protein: CASSQLANQETQYF; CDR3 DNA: TGTGCCAGCAGCCAACTAGCGAATCAAGAGACCCAGTACTTC
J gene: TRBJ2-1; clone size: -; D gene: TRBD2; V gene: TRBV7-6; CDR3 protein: CASSVGQGLADNEQFF; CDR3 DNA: TGTGCCAGCAGCGTAGGTCAGGGACTAGCGGACAATGAGCAGTTCTTC
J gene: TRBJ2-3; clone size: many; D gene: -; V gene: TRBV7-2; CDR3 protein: CASSLAEATDTQYF; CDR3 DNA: TGTGCCAGCAGCTTAGCGGAGGCCACAGATACGCAGTATTTT
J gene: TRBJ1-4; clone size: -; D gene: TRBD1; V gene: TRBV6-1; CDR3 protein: CASSEIFGGTVWREKLFF; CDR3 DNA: TGTGCCAGCAGTGAAATATTCGGTGGGACAGTCTGGAGGGAAAAACTGTTTTTT
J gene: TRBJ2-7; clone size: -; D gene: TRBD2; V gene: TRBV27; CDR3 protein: CASSPSSGYSYEQYF; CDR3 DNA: TGTGCCAGCAGCCCCTCTAGCGGTTACTCCTACGAGCAGTACTTC
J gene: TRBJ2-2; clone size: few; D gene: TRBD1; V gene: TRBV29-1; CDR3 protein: CSVVGTGTTGELFF; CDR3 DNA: TGCAGCGTTGTGGGGACAGGGACCACCGGGGAGCTGTTTTTT
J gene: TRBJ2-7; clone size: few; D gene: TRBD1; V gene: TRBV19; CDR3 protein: CASSPGQGAPFPYEQYF; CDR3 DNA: TGTGCCAGTAGCCCTGGACAGGGGGCCCCTTTTCCCTACGAGCAGTACTTC
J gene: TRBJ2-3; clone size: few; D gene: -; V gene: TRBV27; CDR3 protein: CASSFLAAADTQYF; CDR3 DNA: TGTGCCAGCAGTTTCTTAGCGGCGGCAGATACGCAGTATTTT
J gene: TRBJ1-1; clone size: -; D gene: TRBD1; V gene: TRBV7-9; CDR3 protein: CSSSFKPGQGAVNTEAFF; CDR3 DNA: TGTTCCAGCAGCTTTAAACCGGGACAGGGGGCGGTAAACACTGAAGCTTTCTTT